A single sample is the source of the 6 T cell receptor beta chains below, sequenced in a study of CD8 T cells in ankylosing spondylitis. A single record per CDR3 protein comes from TCRdb applying MiXCR to the 5' RACE reads. The sample includes 300,000 to 400,000 distinct CDR3 sequences, more than 20% of them seen just once. Sequencing input: blood, either unsorted or a sorted T cell fraction (not recorded which). The receptor set was obtained from a male donor with ankylosing spondylitis or in good health (not recorded which).

The table lists this clonotype with a few counts. This chain connects TRBV18 to TRBJ2-1; D tentatively reads TRBD1 or TRBD2 (5 bases each). The germline V and J ends were trimmed by 5 bases and 10 bases, with 18 bases remaining between them. The CDR3 runs to 14 residues. The V gene's germline CDR1 is KGHSH and CDR2 LQKENI. Here the CDR3 reads CASSGWTPGEEQFF. The CDR3 DNA follows: TGTGCCAGCTCAGGGTGGACACCTGGGGAGGAGCAGTTCTTC.

In its sample, this clonotype was seen a few times. CDR3 sequence: CASSELRLGLYEQYF. CDR3 nucleotides: TGCGCCAGCAGTGAGTTAAGACTAGGACTTTACGAGCAGTACTTC. The chain recombines TRBV10-2 with TRBJ2-7; D may be TRBD2 (6 bases). V was pared by 1 base and J by 4 bases, with 14 bases between. CDR3 size: 15 residues. The germline CDR1 and CDR2 sequences are WSHSY and SAAADI.

V gene TRBV12-3 or TRBV12-4 combines with J gene TRBJ2-2; possibly TRBD2 for D (6 bases). Trimming removed 6 bases from V and 4 bases from J, with 15 bases in between. This CDR3 is built from 15 residues. The CDR3 DNA reads TGTGCCAGCAGACCACCTAGCGAGGGCACCGGGGAGCTGTTTTTT. Amino acid sequence: CASRPPSEGTGELFF.

This clonotype showed up just a few times. The chain is built from TRBV18 and TRBJ1-2; D remains unclear. The germline CDR1 and CDR2 sequences are KGHSH and LQKENI. The CDR3 has 15 residues. V was clipped by 2 bases and J by 4 bases, with 14 bases between them. The CDR3 protein is CASSPLESSVYGYTF. The CDR3 nucleotides read TGTGCCAGCTCACCATTAGAGTCGTCAGTCTATGGCTACACCTTC.

This clonotype was seen a handful of times. V gene TRBV4-2 combines with J gene TRBJ1-1, with D hard to call. CDR1 is LGHNA and CDR2 is YNFKEQ in the germline V gene. Trimming took 1 base from V and 4 from J, leaving 7 bases between them. The CDR3 is 13 amino acids. In DNA, the CDR3 is TGTGCCAGCAGCCAAGGAGTCCGCACTGAAGCTTTCTTT. Amino acids: CASSQGVRTEAFF.

This clonotype was observed at least ten times. This rearrangement joins TRBV25-1 to TRBJ2-3; TRBD1 matches at 8 bases. Per germline, CDR1 MGHDK and CDR2 SYGVNS. With V trimmed by 6 bases and J by 6 bases, 8 bases remained unmatched. CDR3 length equals 14 residues. The CDR3 bases are TGTGCCAGCAGCCGGACAGGGATTGACGATACGCAGTATTTT. Amino acids: CASSRTGIDDTQYF.